Following are 10 T cell receptor beta chains from one sample sequenced in a study of blood T cells in healthy people across ages. Together with a sample-barcoded 5' primer, a J-beta primer mix was included in a second PCR lasting about 7 to 11 cycles. TCRdb independently ran MiXCR on the 5' RACE reads; one entry per CDR3 protein. The repertoire holds about 1.4 million distinct CDR3 sequences, with 59% as singletons. The sequenced sample consisted of blood. These receptors were obtained from a man aged 18 to 35 in good health.

The rearrangement uses TRBV2 and TRBJ2-7, with D hard to call. TRBJ2-5 matches the DNA end more closely, so the J call is doubtful. The V gene's germline CDR1 is SNHLY and CDR2 FYNNEI. This CDR3 has 14 amino acids. As DNA, the CDR3 is TGTGCCAGCAGTGACGGGCGTTCGAAAGAGACCCAGTACTTC. Translated: CASSDGRSKETQYF.

This chain connects TRBV29-1 to TRBJ1-1; D gene uncertain. Germline V gives CDR1 SQVTM, CDR2 ANQGSEA. V was shortened by 2 bases and J by 6 bases, with 10 bases between the two germline ends. CDR3 size: 12 residues. The CDR3 loop reads CSVEKLVPEAFF. The CDR3 DNA sequence: TGCAGCGTTGAAAAGTTGGTTCCTGAAGCTTTCTTT.

The chain is built from TRBV24-1 and TRBJ2-1; D ambiguous. There are 14 residues in the CDR3. Trimming took 0 bases from V and 7 from J, leaving 9 bases between them. The germline gives CDR1 KGHDR, CDR2 SFDVKD. CDR3 coding DNA: TGTGCCACCAGTGATTTGAGGGATAATAATGAGCAGTTCTTC. Encoded protein: CATSDLRDNNEQFF.

This chain connects TRBV5-1 to TRBJ2-4, with a weak D call TRBD2 (6 bases). The CDR3 length is 16 residues. With 1 base removed from V and 3 bases from J, the gap between germline ends came to 14 bases. Germline values: CDR1 SGHRS, CDR2 YFSETQ. CDR3 amino acids: CASSLFLGGGKNIQYF. The CDR3 coding sequence is TGCGCCAGCAGCTTGTTTCTTGGGGGAGGCAAAAACATTCAGTACTTC.

This clonotype appeared a few times. The J gene is TRBJ2-6, the V gene TRBV20-1; D remains ambiguous. Germline V lookup: CDR1 DFQATT, CDR2 SNEGSKA (reference sequence). V was pared by 7 bases and J by 2 bases, with 21 bases between. The CDR3 runs 17 residues. The CDR3 here is CSVHTWQDQPGANVLTF. The CDR3 DNA reads as TGCAGTGTTCATACTTGGCAGGACCAGCCTGGGGCCAACGTCCTGACTTTC.

In its sample, this clonotype was seen once. CDR3 sequence reads: CASSQGPSGVETQYF. CDR3 nucleotides: TGCGCCAGCAGCCAAGGGCCTAGCGGGGTAGAGACCCAGTACTTC. V and J are TRBV4-1 and TRBJ2-5; TRBD2 matches at 9 bases. Germline V gene sequence: CDR1 MGHRA, CDR2 YSYEKL. This CDR3 contains 15 residues. With 1 base clipped from V and 4 bases from J, the junction kept 4 bases outside the gene matches.

In this sample, this clonotype turned up a few times. The chain uses TRBV28 and TRBJ2-1; a possible D gene is TRBD2 (6 bases). Germline V gives CDR1 MDHEN, CDR2 SYDVKM. V dropped 11 bases and J dropped 9 bases, with 14 bases sitting between them. The length of the CDR3 is 11 residues. CDR3 nucleotides: TGTGCCGGAGGGGATTGGGGTGAGCAGTTCTTC. Its translation: CAGGDWGEQFF.

The sample holds a few counts of this clonotype. This chain uses TRBV27 with TRBJ1-5; 9 nucleotides agree with TRBD1. V lost 6 bases to trimming and J lost 7 bases; unmatched junction nucleotides: 7. The CDR3 runs to 14 residues. In germline, CDR1 is MNHEY, CDR2 SMNVEV (reference sequence). The CDR3 bases are TGTGCCAGCAGGGTACAGGGGGCAAGGCAGCCCCAGCATTTT. It specifies CASRVQGARQPQHF.

This chain uses TRBV7-9 with TRBJ2-5, with TRBD1 as a possible D gene (5 bases). The J call may be incorrect, as the DNA end agrees better with TRBJ2-7. Germline V gene data show CDR1 as SEHNR and CDR2 as FQNEAQ (reference sequence). There are 14 residues in the CDR3. The CDR3 is CASSPKGLPYEQYF. In DNA, the CDR3 is TGTGCCAGCAGTCCAAAGGGGTTGCCCTACGAGCAGTACTTC.

This clonotype has a single count. The V and J genes are TRBV4-3 and TRBJ2-3; 10 bases are a match to TRBD2. The CDR3 is made up of 16 amino acids. Germline assignment: CDR1 LGHNA and CDR2 YSLEER. With V trimmed by 4 bases and J by 2 bases, 6 bases remained unmatched. The CDR3 nucleotides are TGCGCCAGCAGCCCCCGGACTAGCGGTAACACAGATACGCAGTATTTT. Its protein product is CASSPRTSGNTDTQYF.